This T cell receptor (beta chain) is from a study of T cells in Graves' hyperthyroidism and ophthalmopathy (dated by TCRdb to about 2019). Describing the broader study: Peripheral blood was collected at initial diagnosis, before any treatment. TCR V-J signatures able to tell the groups apart were searched for in a discovery cohort of more than 90 patients, of whom more than 40 had Graves' ophthalmopathy and about 60 had stable Graves' hyperthyroidism. Following sampling, methimazole starting at 30 mg daily was given to hyperthyroidism patients, and high-dose intravenous methylprednisolone was given to ophthalmopathy patients. According to the paper, TCR Vbeta CDR3 sequencing was carried out on over 130 peripheral blood samples, which came from 40 to 45 ophthalmopathy, under 85 hyperthyroidism and roughly 17 progressor patients. For training and testing, the 100 or so patients in the discovery cohort were randomly divided in a 7:3 ratio. Prospective prediction of ophthalmopathy was tested in an independent validation cohort of approximately 19 hyperthyroidism patients and around 16 patients who later progressed to ophthalmopathy. In over five Graves' hyperthyroidism patients, the study also compared T-cell repertoires from thyroid tissue with T-cell repertoires from blood.

The research as a whole found: In validation, the model predicted progression to ophthalmopathy a median of 6.5 months before onset, with 70% to 71% sensitivity and nearly 75% specificity. Most expanded thyroid clonotypes (frequency above 0.001) were also detected in blood, suggesting blood repertoires may reflect thyroid immune responses. A 13 V-J signature model separated ophthalmopathy from stable hyperthyroidism, with nearly 90% sensitivity and about 81% specificity in cross-validation and 80%/75% in testing. Sample size was not statistically predetermined, and investigators were not blinded to group allocation.

In its sample, this clonotype was seen many times. Which antigen it targets is not known. Per-base quality was not reported, and no clone a single base away is much larger than it. The TCR beta CDR3 regions were amplified from RNA transcripts. The TCR CDR3 was subjected to a first round of RT-PCR using the HTBI primer set and the Qiagen OneStep RT-PCR kit. Libraries were constructed in a second round of multiplex PCR, after which size selection and purification were carried out. Sequencing of the libraries was done on an Illumina HiSeq2000 using paired-end 100 bp reads. The original pipeline was this. Raw data were processed with SOAPnuke, discarding reads with adapters, uncalled bases, mean Phred below 15, or no exact constant-primer or identifier match. High-quality paired reads were merged with COPE v1.2.5, and unique nucleotide sequences were defined as clonotypes. MiTCR v1.1 was used to align clonotypes to the IMGT TRBV, TRBD and TRBJ reference segments. The analysis was restricted to V-J combinations with a frequency above 0.0001, which together covered roughly 99% of the repertoires. The TCS score was defined as the ratio of F50 (clonal expansion) to E x V (chaos), calculated using BLOSUM62-based TCRdist between CDR3 peptides within each V-J. Welch's t-statistics and random forest reduced 500 to 650 V-J features to roughly 13, which were used in a naive Bayes classifier (R e1071). TCRdb reprocessing: public reads trimmed at Q25 with fastp, clones called with MiXCR, in-frame beta chains kept. A single entry per CDR3 protein holds the most common genes and DNA from its merged rows. What appears here as the V and J calls and clone size reflects TCRdb's work, not the paper's. The sample records around 690,000 distinct CDR3 sequences, roughly 20% of which are singletons. Of the sample, 34% is held by the ten largest clones.

The CDR3 contains 16 residues, cysteine and phenylalanine counted. The DNA shown is the 48-base CDR3, in frame from base 1. The V end gives up 3 bases and the J end 2 bases, leaving 6 bases in the junction not matched to a gene. Based on the germline V gene, the CDR1 and CDR2 sequences are SGHRS and YFSETQ. In the ophthalmopathy patients, disease was moderately to severely active, with a Clinical Activity Score of 3 or more, a NOSPECS grade of 4 or more, and a duration of less than 3 months. Exclusion was applied to patients with uncontrolled infections, other autoimmune diseases, pregnancy or lactation. Diagnoses relied on clinical symptoms, serum thyroxine and TRAb, thyroid ultrasound and orbital computed tomography. Ficoll-Paque density gradient centrifugation was used to isolate PBMCs from 10 ml of fresh peripheral blood. Trizol reagent was used to extract total RNA, and RNA quality was then checked on an Agilent 2100 Bioanalyzer.

Sequences were obtained from blood. Here the chain combines TRBV5-1 and TRBJ2-3, with 10 junctional bases fitting TRBD2. The sequence was obtained from a man aged 25-45 years with Graves' ophthalmopathy. The CDR3 has the sequence CASSSGLAETTDTQYF. Here is the DNA: TGCGCCAGCAGCTCCGGACTAGCGGAGACCACAGATACGCAGTATTTT.